The present entry profiles one T cell receptor beta chain with its context. The data originate from a study of CD8 T cells in Susac syndrome. cDNA came from approximately 0.5 to 1 ug RNA primed by random hexamers. TCRdb processed the immunoSEQ multiplex PCR reads anew with MiXCR; each CDR3 protein has one entry. The repertoire has around 170,000 distinct CDR3 sequences, 90% to 96% of them found once; the top ten carry more than 0.08%. Trimming removed 7 bases from V and 1 base from J; junction bases left unmatched: 9. Germline loops: CDR1 SGHAT, CDR2 FQNNGV. This CDR3 is built from 17 residues. The V and J genes are TRBV11-2 and TRBJ2-5, with 13 positions matching TRBD2. Sequencing was performed on CD4+ T cells from PBMCs. This TCR was recovered from a human donor with Susac syndrome. The DNA for the CDR3 is TGTGCCAGCACCAAGGGACTAGCGGGGATACTCCAAGAGACCCAGTACTTC. It codes for CASTKGLAGILQETQYF.